This paragraph reports one TCR beta chain. Measured with immunoSEQ multiplex PCR; TCRdb has only the in-frame clones, and not every one. The sample gives around 80,000 clones, roughly 90% of which show up once; 2% to 2.5% is in the top ten. V was cut by 0 bases and J by 2 bases, with 9 bases left in between. The CDR3 runs to 15 residues. Germline CDR1 and CDR2: SGHDN and FVKESK. This specimen belongs to a study of OX40 agonist ivuxolimab in advanced cancers. This receptor was taken from an adult with an advanced solid tumor such as melanoma, head and neck, liver or kidney cancer. The genes are TRBV14 and TRBJ2-3, with D uncertain. The starting material was CD4+ or CD8+ T cells sorted from blood, obtained in a trial of the OX40 agonist ivuxolimab. Here the CDR3 reads CASSQDLTFTDTQYF. CDR3 in DNA: TGTGCCAGCAGCCAAGATCTTACGTTCACAGATACGCAGTATTTT.